Below, 28 T cell receptor beta chains from the same sample are listed, as sequenced in a study of shared clonotypes between healthy human individuals. The assay was immunoSEQ multiplex PCR, and TCRdb's table has in-frame clones only and misses some. The profile shows about 460,000 clones, 70% to 80% of them singletons. Sequencing was carried out using PBMCs. These receptors originate from a woman between 40 and 50 years old in good health. Some clones in this sample may be carry-over from other donors' samples.

V usage is TRBV13 and J usage is TRBJ2-3; possibly TRBD2 for D (7 bases). Looked up from germline, CDR1 is PRHDT and CDR2 is FYEKMQ (reference sequence). The CDR3 has 16 residues. V dropped 5 bases and J dropped 7 bases, with 22 bases sitting between them. The DNA of the CDR3 is TGTGCCAGCAGCCAACTAGCGCCGGATGGGGGGCATACGCAGTATTTT. Protein sequence: CASSQLAPDGGHTQYF. The complete variable domain, with remaining parts taken from reference TRBV13 and TRBJ2-3, reads AAGVIQSPRHLIKEKRETATLKCYPIPRHDTVYWYQQGPGQDPQFLISFYEKMQSDKGSIPDRFSAQQFSDYHSELNMSSLELGDSALYFCASSQLAPDGGHTQYFGPGTRLTVL.

The V and J genes are TRBV7-2 and TRBJ1-1, with D unresolved. Germline loops: CDR1 SGHTA, CDR2 FQGNSA. The V gene lost 7 bases and the J gene lost 8 bases, with 11 bases spanning the gap. The CDR3 has 11 amino acids. The CDR3 here is CASTNAAEAFF. The CDR3 nucleotides are TGTGCCAGCACTAATGCGGCAGAAGCTTTCTTT. Based on the CDR3 plus reference TRBV7-2 and TRBJ1-1, the full variable domain is GAGVSQSPSNKVTEKGKDVELRCDPISGHTALYWYRQSLGQGLEFLIYFQGNSAPDKSGLPSDRFSAERTGGSVSTLTIQRTQQEDSAVYLCASTNAAEAFFGQGTRLTVV.

The chain recombines TRBV5-1 with TRBJ1-4; D uncertain. Looked up from germline, CDR1 is SGHRS and CDR2 is YFSETQ. The CDR3 runs to 20 residues. The ends were cut back, 0 bases at V and 8 bases at J, with 29 bases in the middle. The DNA for the CDR3 is TGCGCCAGCAGCTTGGCCGGTACGACTAAACCGTCGTGGGAGTTCGAAAAACTGTTTTTT. Amino acid sequence: CASSLAGTTKPSWEFEKLFF. Combining the CDR3 with reference TRBV5-1 and TRBJ1-4 gives the whole variable domain KAGVTQTPRYLIKTRGQQVTLSCSPISGHRSVSWYQQTPGQGLQFLFEYFSETQRNKGNFPGRFSGRQFSNSRSEMNVSTLELGDSALYLCASSLAGTTKPSWEFEKLFFGSGTQLSVL.

Of note for this clone: Different DNA sequences within this sample yield the same CDR3. The rearrangement links TRBV15 to TRBJ1-5, with D possibly TRBD1 on 5 matching bases. This CDR3 has 15 amino acids. CDR1 and CDR2 from the germline V gene are LNHNV and YYDKDF (reference sequence). Trimming removed 0 bases from V and 1 base from J, with 7 bases in between. Here the CDR3 DNA reads TGTGCCACCAGCAGAGATCAGGGAAGCAATCAGCCCCAGCATTTT. The encoded protein is CATSRDQGSNQPQHF.

This clone was recorded once. This chain uses TRBV2 with TRBJ2-2; a weak D match, TRBD1 (5 bases). The CDR3 contains 15 residues. CDR1 and CDR2 (germline): SNHLY, FYNNEI. The ends were cut back, 5 bases at V and 1 base at J, with 11 bases in the middle. For the CDR3, the DNA is TGTGCCAGCAGTCCATTTCAGGGGAACACCGGGGAGCTGTTTTTT. The encoded protein is CASSPFQGNTGELFF. The full variable domain, in which reference TRBV2 and TRBJ2-2 provide the parts outside the CDR3, is EPEVTQTPSHQVTQMGQEVILRCVPISNHLYFYWYRQILGQKVEFLVSFYNNEISEKSEIFDDQFSVERPDGSNFTLKIRSTKLEDSAMYFCASSPFQGNTGELFFGEGSRLTVL.

V is TRBV6-9 and J is TRBJ2-1; possibly TRBD2 for D (6 bases). Trimming removed 7 bases at V and 4 bases at J, with 20 bases between. The length of the CDR3 is 16 residues. In germline, CDR1 is MNHGY, CDR2 SVAAGI. CDR3: CASTPRTGLLYNEQFF. The CDR3 DNA reads TGTGCCAGCACGCCCCGTACCGGACTACTGTACAATGAGCAGTTCTTC.

The genes are TRBV19 and TRBJ2-1; a weak D match, TRBD2 (5 bases). The germline V gene encodes CDR1 LNHDA and CDR2 SQIVND (reference sequence). Trimming removed 6 bases from V and 7 bases from J, with 10 bases in between. The CDR3 has 12 amino acids. CDR3 nucleotide sequence: TGTGCCAGTAGGGGAGCGTGGAATGAGCAGTTCTTC. Protein: CASRGAWNEQFF. Looking up the rest from reference TRBV19 and TRBJ2-1 gives the full variable domain: DGGITQSPKYLFRKEGQNVTLSCEQNLNHDAMYWYRQDPGQGLRLIYYSQIVNDFQKGDIAEGYSVSREKKESFPLTVTSAQKNPTAFYLCASRGAWNEQFFGPGTRLTVL.

The CDR3 protein is CASSFGGESQPQHF. The CDR3 region has the DNA TGCGCCAGCAGTTTTGGCGGGGAGAGTCAGCCCCAGCATTTT. The chain carries TRBV5-1 and TRBJ1-5, with unresolved D. This CDR3 has 14 residues. Germline V gives CDR1 SGHRS, CDR2 YFSETQ. V was clipped by 5 bases and J by 6 bases, with 15 bases between them. Supplemented by reference TRBV5-1 and TRBJ1-5, the full variable domain reads KAGVTQTPRYLIKTRGQQVTLSCSPISGHRSVSWYQQTPGQGLQFLFEYFSETQRNKGNFPGRFSGRQFSNSRSEMNVSTLELGDSALYLCASSFGGESQPQHFGDGTRLSIL.

CDR3: CASTRSGTSGISYNEQFF. CDR3 DNA: TGTGCCAGCACCCGATCCGGGACTAGCGGGATCTCTTACAATGAGCAGTTCTTC. The J gene is TRBJ2-7, the V gene TRBV2; TRBD2 matches 13 bases. The J call may be in error: the DNA end matches TRBJ2-1 better. Per the germline V gene, CDR1 is SNHLY and CDR2 is FYNNEI. The CDR3 extends over 18 amino acids.

This chain uses TRBV30 with TRBJ2-7; D may be TRBD2 (5 bases). V lost 0 bases and J lost 2, with 20 bases in between. The CDR3 is 17 residues long. Per germline, CDR1 GTSNPN and CDR2 SVGIG (reference sequence). CDR3 protein: CAWSVRRSRAITYEQYF. The CDR3 bases are TGTGCCTGGAGTGTACGGCGCTCGAGGGCGATAACCTACGAGCAGTACTTC. Filled out from reference TRBV30 and TRBJ2-7, the complete variable domain reads SQTIHQWPATLVQPVGSPLSLECTVEGTSNPNLYWYRQAAGRGLQLLFYSVGIGQISSEVPQNLSASRPQDRQFILSSKKLLLSDSGFYLCAWSVRRSRAITYEQYFGPGTRLTVT.

Turning to this clone: A far larger clone is one base from this, pointing to a likely read error. The genes are TRBV4-2 and TRBJ2-3; 9 positions agree with TRBD2. Germline-derived CDR1 and CDR2 are LGHNA and YNFKEQ. Unmatched junction bases numbered 9, after V lost 3 bases and J lost 2 bases. The CDR3 covers 17 residues. Here the CDR3 reads CASSQLTGGRATDTQYF. CDR3 bases: TGTGCCAGCAGCCAGCTAACTGGCGGGAGGGCCACAGATACGCAGTATTTT.

This sequence joins TRBV7-8 and TRBJ2-5; TRBD1 aligns across 9 bases. The J segment lost 3 bases and the V segment lost 5 bases, leaving 1 base of the junction unmatched. Germline CDR1 reads SGHVS; CDR2 reads FQNEAQ. The CDR3 is 13 amino acids. In nucleotides, the CDR3 is TGTGCCAGCAGCCGGACAGGGGAAGAGACCCAGTACTTC. Residues: CASSRTGEETQYF.

The chain joins TRBV6-1 to TRBJ1-5; D unresolved. The V and J ends lost 5 bases and 0 bases respectively, with 5 bases between them. Germline values: CDR1 MNHNS, CDR2 SASEGT. There are 13 residues in the CDR3. DNA of the CDR3: TGTGCCAGCAGTATGGTTAGCAATCAGCCCCAGCATTTT. It yields the protein CASSMVSNQPQHF.

The chain joins TRBV6-1 to TRBJ1-5; D remains ambiguous. The V gene lost 4 bases and the J gene lost 2 bases, with 6 bases spanning the gap. This CDR3 region has 13 residues. Per germline, CDR1 MNHNS and CDR2 SASEGT. The CDR3 sequence: CASSGQRNQPQHF. Written as DNA, the CDR3 is TGTGCCAGCAGTGGGCAGCGCAATCAGCCCCAGCATTTT.

This clone occurred a few times. The chain has TRBV6-1 and TRBJ2-7; D is undetermined. The V gene lost 2 bases and the J gene lost 7 bases, with 12 bases spanning the gap. Germline CDR1 and CDR2: MNHNS and SASEGT. The CDR3 extends over 13 amino acids. The DNA for the CDR3 is TGTGCCAGCAGTGAAACCGGGCCAACTGAGCAGTACTTC. Protein product: CASSETGPTEQYF.

Note on this clone: This likely stems from a read error, as it lies one base from a far larger clone. The same CDR3 is also encoded by other DNA sequences in this sample. The gene calls are TRBV18 and TRBJ2-1; TRBD1 agrees at 11 bases. The CDR3 consists of 16 residues. With V trimmed by 3 bases and J by 5 bases, 6 bases remained unmatched. The germline V gene encodes CDR1 KGHSH and CDR2 LQKENI. Here the CDR3 DNA reads TGTGCCAGCTCACCGTGGACAGGGGGCTTGGACAATGAGCAGTTCTTC. Its translation: CASSPWTGGLDNEQFF.

This chain uses TRBV28 with TRBJ2-7, with TRBD1 matching over 10 bases. The CDR3 loop spans 15 amino acids. Germline V gene sequence: CDR1 MDHEN, CDR2 SYDVKM. After removal of 4 bases from V and 6 bases from J, the junction contained 9 bases not matched to a gene. The CDR3 is CASSSPGQGWGEQYF. The CDR3 nucleotides are TGTGCCAGCAGTTCACCGGGACAGGGGTGGGGCGAGCAGTACTTC.

The CDR3 spells CATSRDSRVYNEQFF. DNA for the CDR3: TGTGCCACCAGCAGAGATTCGCGGGTCTACAATGAGCAGTTCTTC. The chain employs TRBV15 and TRBJ2-1, with D possibly TRBD2 on 5 matching bases. Germline V gives CDR1 LNHNV, CDR2 YYDKDF (reference sequence). Trimming removed 0 bases at V and 3 bases at J, with 9 bases between. The CDR3 runs 15 residues.

The genes are TRBV5-1 and TRBJ1-2; perhaps TRBD1 as D (6 bases). Germline CDR1 reads SGHRS; CDR2 reads YFSETQ. The CDR3 has 14 amino acids. V lost 4 bases, J lost 4 bases, and 14 bases lay in between. This CDR3 is CASSPEGGGYGYTF. In nucleotides, the CDR3 is TGCGCCAGCAGCCCCGAGGGGGGCGGCTATGGCTACACCTTC.

The chain couples TRBV5-1 to TRBJ2-7; no firm D call. V was trimmed by 4 bases and J by 5 bases, leaving 16 bases between them. The CDR3 is 14 amino acids. The germline V gene has CDR1 SGHRS and CDR2 YFSETQ. The CDR3 loop reads CASSISGSLDEQYF. The CDR3 DNA follows: TGCGCCAGCAGCATTTCCGGGTCTCTCGACGAGCAGTACTTC.

The chain uses TRBV10-3 and TRBJ2-7, with a weak D call TRBD2 (6 bases). V lost 2 bases to trimming and J lost 0 bases, with 11 bases between them. CDR3 length equals 15 residues. Per the germline V gene, CDR1 is ENHRY and CDR2 is SYGVKD. The CDR3 loop is CAISEATRGSYEQYF. CDR3 bases: TGTGCCATCAGTGAGGCGACTAGAGGCTCCTACGAGCAGTACTTC.

V usage is TRBV14 and J usage is TRBJ2-7; TRBD2 agrees at 7 bases. The V and J ends lost 6 bases and 7 bases, in that order; junction bases with no gene match: 9. CDR1 is SGHDN and CDR2 is FVKESK in the germline V gene. The CDR3 has 13 residues. The DNA for the CDR3 is TGTGCCAGCAGGCGGGAGCGGATTGGGGAGCAGTACTTC. Translating gives CASRRERIGEQYF.

Comments on this clone: A far larger clone is one nucleotide away, so this likely arose from a read error. Additional DNA sequences in this sample encode the identical CDR3. The genes are TRBV30 and TRBJ2-5; no clear D. Trimming shortened V by 3 bases and J by 0 bases, and 11 bases separated the two germline ends. CDR1 is GTSNPN and CDR2 is SVGIG in the germline V gene (reference sequence). CDR3 length: 14 amino acids. The CDR3 sequence: CAWSRQIYQETQYF. The CDR3 DNA follows: TGTGCCTGGAGCCGGCAGATCTACCAAGAGACCCAGTACTTC.

The CDR3 region is CASTLSRRSGAEQYF. CDR3 sequence (DNA): TGCGCCAGCACTCTGTCGAGAAGATCAGGGGCCGAGCAGTACTTC. V and J are TRBV5-1 and TRBJ2-7, with D possibly being TRBD1 (6 bases). The CDR3 has 15 amino acids. V lost 6 bases and J lost 6, with 22 bases in between. Germline V gene data show CDR1 as SGHRS and CDR2 as YFSETQ.

The chain uses TRBV6-5 and TRBJ2-7, with 10 bases lining up with TRBD2. The CDR3 sequence is 15 residues long. Germline V CDR1 and CDR2: MNHEY, SVGAGI. V was clipped by 4 bases and J by 2 bases; unmatched bases: 5. CDR3 in amino acids: CASSSRTSGAYEQYF. As DNA, the CDR3 is TGTGCCAGCAGTTCTCGGACTAGCGGAGCCTACGAGCAGTACTTC.

V is TRBV10-2 and J is TRBJ2-7, with 7 bases fitting TRBD2. The V segment lost 6 bases and the J segment 1 base; nucleotides outside the gene matches: 9. The CDR3 loop spans 15 amino acids. Germline V CDR1 and CDR2: WSHSY, SAAADI. This CDR3 reads CASRGAGGGSYEQYF. The DNA for the CDR3 is TGCGCCAGCAGAGGGGCTGGGGGAGGGTCCTACGAGCAGTACTTC.

V and J are TRBV29-1 and TRBJ2-7; D not resolved. Germline V gives CDR1 SQVTM, CDR2 ANQGSEA. Trimming pared 6 bases from V and 0 bases from J, leaving 12 bases between. This CDR3 spans 13 amino acids. For the CDR3, the DNA is TGCAGCGTCCTCAAATATGCCTCCTACGAGCAGTACTTC. Amino acid sequence: CSVLKYASYEQYF.

This chain links TRBV20-1 with TRBJ1-1; D uncertain. Trimming stripped 5 bases from V and 8 bases from J, with 9 bases between. The CDR3 runs 10 residues. Germline assignment: CDR1 DFQATT and CDR2 SNEGSKA (reference sequence). The CDR3 reads CSASSFEAFF. The CDR3 DNA is TGCAGTGCTTCATCGTTCGAAGCTTTCTTT.